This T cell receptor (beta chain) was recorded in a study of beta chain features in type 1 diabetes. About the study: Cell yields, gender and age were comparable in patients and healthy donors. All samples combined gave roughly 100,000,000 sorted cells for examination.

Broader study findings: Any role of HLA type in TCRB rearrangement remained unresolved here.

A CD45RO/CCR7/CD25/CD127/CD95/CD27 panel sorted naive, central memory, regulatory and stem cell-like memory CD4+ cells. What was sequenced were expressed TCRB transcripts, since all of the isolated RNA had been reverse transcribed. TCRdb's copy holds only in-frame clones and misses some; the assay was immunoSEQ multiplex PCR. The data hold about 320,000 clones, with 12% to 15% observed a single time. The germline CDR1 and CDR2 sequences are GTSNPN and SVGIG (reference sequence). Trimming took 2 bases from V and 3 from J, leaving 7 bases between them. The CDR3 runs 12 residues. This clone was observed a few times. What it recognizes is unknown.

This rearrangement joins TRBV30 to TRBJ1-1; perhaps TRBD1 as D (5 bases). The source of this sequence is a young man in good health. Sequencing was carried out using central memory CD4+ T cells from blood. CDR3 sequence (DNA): TGTGCCTGGAGTCCGACAGACACTGAAGCTTTCTTT. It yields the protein CAWSPTDTEAFF.